What follows are 22 T cell receptor beta chains derived from one specimen sequenced in a study of PD-L1 blockade in urothelial cancer. Noted time point: peripheral blood 6 weeks after treatment start. Sequencing used immunoSEQ multiplex PCR; TCRdb keeps in-frame clones, though not all of them. The sample lists about 30,000 clones; 89% were seen once. The sample was PBMCs, taken around atezolizumab (anti-PD-L1) treatment. Receptors were obtained from an older man with urothelial cancer.

The count of this clone is one. This chain uses TRBV7-2 with TRBJ2-3; the D gene is possibly TRBD2 (6 bases). V lost 2 bases, J lost 0 bases, and 15 bases lay in between. Germline values: CDR1 SGHTA, CDR2 FQGNSA. The CDR3 extends over 17 amino acids. In DNA form, the CDR3 reads TGTGCCAGCAGCTTACTGGGAAGCGGGTCTAGCACAGATACGCAGTATTTT. Protein: CASSLLGSGSSTDTQYF.

This chain links TRBV19 with TRBJ1-1, with a possible D match to TRBD1 (5 bases). The length of the CDR3 is 15 residues. The germline CDR1 and CDR2 sequences are LNHDA and SQIVND (reference sequence). V shed 1 base and J shed 0 bases, with 9 bases lying between them. CDR3 loop: CASSIGGVMNTEAFF. The CDR3 DNA reads as TGTGCCAGTAGTATAGGGGGGGTAATGAACACTGAAGCTTTCTTT.

The CDR3 here is CASSFGGSLTGYEQYF. The CDR3 DNA sequence: TGCGCCAGCAGCTTCGGCGGGAGCCTTACGGGGTACGAGCAGTACTTC. The chain combines TRBV5-1 with TRBJ2-7; 7 bases align to TRBD2. V was clipped by 2 bases and J by 4 bases; unmatched bases: 12. Germline lookup yields CDR1 SGHRS and CDR2 YFSETQ. This CDR3 comprises 16 residues.

This chain connects TRBV7-2 to TRBJ2-7, with 11 bases fitting TRBD1. Per germline, CDR1 SGHTA and CDR2 FQGNSA. With V trimmed by 6 bases and J by 7 bases, 8 bases remained unmatched. This CDR3 spans 14 amino acids. CDR3 nucleotide sequence: TGTGCCAGCAGTTCCGGACAGGGGGCTAAAGAGCAGTACTTC. It codes for CASSSGQGAKEQYF.

The sample holds one count of this clone. The chain combines TRBV29-1 with TRBJ2-5; D may be TRBD1 (5 bases). The V and J ends lost 8 bases and 2 bases respectively, with 15 bases between them. The CDR3 has 13 residues. Germline loops: CDR1 SQVTM, CDR2 ANQGSEA. CDR3: CSSIPGLQETQYF. The CDR3 DNA reads TGCAGCTCCATTCCAGGGCTGCAAGAGACCCAGTACTTC.

This sequence joins TRBV5-1 and TRBJ2-5, with TRBD2 matching over 8 bases. With V trimmed by 0 bases and J by 4 bases, 8 bases remained unmatched. CDR3 length: 16 amino acids. From germline, CDR1 is SGHRS and CDR2 YFSETQ. Here the CDR3 reads CASSLEGLASRETQYF. The CDR3 DNA sequence: TGCGCCAGCAGCTTGGAAGGACTAGCTTCACGAGAGACCCAGTACTTC.

This clone was seen once. The CDR3 DNA reads as TGCGCCAGCAGCTTGGCCCTTTGGACAGGTGAAAAAACGAACACCGGGGAGCTGTTTTTT. Translating it yields CASSLALWTGEKTNTGELFF. The chain links TRBV5-1 to TRBJ2-2, with 7 bases lining up with TRBD1. The CDR3 runs to 20 residues. Germline CDR1 SGHRS, CDR2 YFSETQ. Germline trimming cut 0 bases from V and 0 bases from J; bases unmatched to any gene: 14.

The J gene is TRBJ2-2, the V gene TRBV28, with 10 bases lining up with TRBD2. CDR3 size: 20 residues. Trimming cost V 4 bases and J 7 bases; bases outside gene matches: 21. Germline V gives CDR1 MDHEN, CDR2 SYDVKM. In DNA, the CDR3 is TGTGCCAGCAGTTCCCCTAGCGGGAGCGCCCCTTTAAGGTCTAACGGGGAGCTGTTTTTT. Its translation: CASSSPSGSAPLRSNGELFF.

The chain uses TRBV5-1 and TRBJ2-5; 9 nucleotides match TRBD1. The CDR3 contains 14 residues. V lost 6 bases to trimming and J lost 3 bases; unmatched junction nucleotides: 6. Germline-derived CDR1 and CDR2 are SGHRS and YFSETQ. The CDR3 is CASNYWTGEETQYF. CDR3 DNA: TGCGCCAGCAATTACTGGACAGGGGAAGAGACCCAGTACTTC.

The rearrangement uses TRBV6-5 and TRBJ1-1; D is unresolved. Trimming stripped 2 bases from V and 1 base from J, with 11 bases between. This CDR3 is 15 amino acids long. From germline, CDR1 is MNHEY and CDR2 SVGAGI. CDR3 DNA: TGTGCCAGCAGTTACGATCGACTCAAGAACACTGAAGCTTTCTTT. It translates to CASSYDRLKNTEAFF.

V is TRBV29-1 and J is TRBJ1-5, with TRBD1 matching 8 bases. Per the germline V gene, CDR1 is SQVTM and CDR2 is ANQGSEA. V lost 4 bases and J lost 2; bases outside the gene matches: 1. The CDR3 is 13 amino acids. The CDR3 reads CSVGTGRNQPQHF. The CDR3 bases are TGCAGCGTTGGGACAGGGCGCAATCAGCCCCAGCATTTT. Full variable domain (remainder filled in from reference TRBV29-1 and TRBJ1-5): SAVISQKPSRDICQRGTSLTIQCQVDSQVTMMFWYRQQPGQSLTLIATANQGSEATYESGFVIDKFPISRPNLTFSTLTVSNMSPEDSSIYLCSVGTGRNQPQHFGDGTRLSIL.

The J gene is TRBJ2-3, the V gene TRBV19, with 9 bases matching TRBD1. The germline V gene has CDR1 LNHDA and CDR2 SQIVND (reference sequence). CDR3 length: 14 amino acids. The J segment lost 1 base and the V segment lost 6 bases, leaving 2 bases of the junction unmatched. The CDR3 spells CASRDRGGTDTQYF. The CDR3 bases are TGTGCCAGTAGGGACAGGGGTGGCACAGATACGCAGTATTTT. Drawing the rest from reference TRBV19 and TRBJ2-3, the complete variable domain is DGGITQSPKYLFRKEGQNVTLSCEQNLNHDAMYWYRQDPGQGLRLIYYSQIVNDFQKGDIAEGYSVSREKKESFPLTVTSAQKNPTAFYLCASRDRGGTDTQYFGPGTRLTVL.

This rearrangement joins TRBV18 to TRBJ1-2, with TRBD1 identical over 7 bases. CDR1 is KGHSH and CDR2 is LQKENI in the germline V gene. The length of the CDR3 is 13 residues. J was trimmed by 2 bases and V by 6 bases; bases with no gene match: 3. The CDR3 here is CASSATGNYGYTF. The CDR3 DNA follows: TGTGCCAGCTCCGCGACAGGGAACTATGGCTACACCTTC.

This chain uses TRBV29-1 with TRBJ1-4; unclear D gene. The germline V gene has CDR1 SQVTM and CDR2 ANQGSEA. Trimming took 4 bases from V and 0 from J, leaving 6 bases between them. The CDR3 consists of 13 residues. The DNA of the CDR3 is TGCAGCGTTGTCCCAGCAACTAATGAAAAACTGTTTTTT. Translating it yields CSVVPATNEKLFF.

The rearrangement joins TRBV21-1 to TRBJ2-1; TRBD1 is the table's D call and was not checked against the DNA. TRBV21-1 is annotated as a pseudogene. The CDR3 runs 14 residues. CDR3 sequence: CASSPDRGGNEQFF. In DNA, the CDR3 is TGTGCCAGCAGCCCCGACAGGGGGGGGAATGAGCAGTTCTTC.

The J gene is TRBJ2-7, the V gene TRBV5-1; 13 nucleotides align to TRBD2. The CDR3 spans 18 residues. From germline, CDR1 is SGHRS and CDR2 YFSETQ. The junction had 13 bases not matched to a gene; V was cut back by 4 bases and J by 3 bases. The CDR3 spells CASSTGLAGLGFNYEQYF. CDR3 nucleotide sequence: TGCGCCAGCAGCACGGGACTAGCGGGATTGGGGTTCAACTACGAGCAGTACTTC.

The chain couples TRBV9 to TRBJ2-3; a possible D gene is TRBD1 (6 bases). Germline CDR1 SGDLS, CDR2 YYNGEE. Trimming took 4 bases from V and 1 from J, leaving 13 bases between them. CDR3 length: 15 residues. CDR3 nucleotide sequence: TGTGCCAGCAGCCTACAGGGTGCCCGCACAGATACGCAGTATTTT. This translates into CASSLQGARTDTQYF.

The genes are TRBV30 and TRBJ2-7; TRBD1 matches 8 bases. The CDR3 extends over 14 amino acids. V dropped 3 bases and J dropped 2; count of bases not matched to a gene: 6. Germline loops: CDR1 GTSNPN, CDR2 SVGIG (reference sequence). CDR3 region: CAWRLNRGAYEQYF. In DNA form, the CDR3 reads TGTGCCTGGAGGCTGAACAGGGGGGCCTACGAGCAGTACTTC.

By share, this clone counts as medium-sized. The rearrangement joins TRBV11-3 to TRBJ1-5; D may be TRBD1 (5 bases). Germline V lookup: CDR1 SGHNT, CDR2 YENEEA. The CDR3 length is 17 residues. V was cut by 2 bases and J by 1 base, with 15 bases left in between. CDR3 in amino acids: CASSLPSGLVSNQPQHF. The CDR3 DNA follows: TGTGCCAGCAGCTTACCATCAGGGTTGGTGAGCAATCAGCCCCAGCATTTT.

This sequence joins TRBV9 and TRBJ2-5; the match to TRBD2 covers 13 bases. Germline V gives CDR1 SGDLS, CDR2 YYNGEE. The CDR3 runs to 16 residues. Trimming at V came to 4 bases and at J to 4 bases, leaving 7 bases not matched to a gene. In nucleotides, the CDR3 is TGTGCCAGCAGCCGCGCGACTAGCGGGAGGTCAGAGACCCAGTACTTC. Protein product: CASSRATSGRSETQYF.

The J gene is TRBJ2-6, the V gene TRBV5-5; D might be TRBD2 (5 bases). The ends were cut back, 2 bases at V and 0 bases at J, with 6 bases in the middle. This CDR3 spans 15 amino acids. Germline lookup yields CDR1 SGHKS and CDR2 YYEKEE (reference sequence). The CDR3 sequence: CASSFGGSGANVLTF. The CDR3 DNA is TGTGCCAGCAGCTTTGGAGGCTCTGGGGCCAACGTCCTGACTTTC.

V gene TRBV19 combines with J gene TRBJ2-3; no definite D call. The germline V and J ends were trimmed by 2 bases and 1 base, with 13 bases remaining between them. Germline V gene data show CDR1 as LNHDA and CDR2 as SQIVND (reference sequence). This CDR3 contains 16 residues. CDR3 nucleotide sequence: TGTGCCAGTAGTATAAGAGTGACACATCGCACAGATACGCAGTATTTT. It specifies CASSIRVTHRTDTQYF.